A single sample is the source of the 7 T cell receptor beta chains below, sequenced in a study of blood T cell repertoires in COVID-19. The assay was immunoSEQ multiplex PCR, and TCRdb's table has in-frame clones only and misses some. The sample lists about 140,000 clones; 80% were seen once. Sequenced: peripheral blood. Every receptor here comes from a man in his 70s who had recovered from COVID-19.

This clone has just one count. The CDR3 coding sequence is TGTGCCAGCAGTGCGGGGTTAGAGTACACTGAAGCTTTCTTT. Its protein product is CASSAGLEYTEAFF. This chain joins TRBV2 and TRBJ1-1; D remains unclear. The CDR3 is 14 residues long. Trimming shortened V by 4 bases and J by 3 bases, and 12 bases separated the two germline ends. Germline V lookup: CDR1 SNHLY, CDR2 FYNNEI. Looking up the rest from reference TRBV2 and TRBJ1-1 gives the full variable domain: EPEVTQTPSHQVTQMGQEVILRCVPISNHLYFYWYRQILGQKVEFLVSFYNNEISEKSEIFDDQFSVERPDGSNFTLKIRSTKLEDSAMYFCASSAGLEYTEAFFGQGTRLTVV.

The chain recombines TRBV3-1 (or the pseudogene TRBV3-2) with TRBJ2-7, with 11 nucleotides matching TRBD2. In germline, CDR1 is LGHDT, CDR2 YNNKEL (reference sequence). This CDR3 has 15 amino acids. Losses at the gene ends were 4 bases for V and 7 bases for J; bases not matched to a gene: 9. CDR3 sequence: CASSPQLAGVTEQYF. The CDR3 coding sequence is TGTGCCAGCAGCCCCCAACTAGCGGGAGTGACGGAGCAGTACTTC.

This chain uses TRBV27 with TRBJ2-7; 8 nucleotides match TRBD1. There are 14 residues in the CDR3. Looked up from germline, CDR1 is MNHEY and CDR2 is SMNVEV (reference sequence). The V segment lost 1 base and the J segment 10 bases; nucleotides outside the gene matches: 9. The CDR3 here is CASSLWDRSSQQYF. The CDR3 DNA sequence: TGTGCCAGCAGTTTATGGGACAGGAGCTCGCAACAGTACTTC.

V usage is TRBV6-2 or TRBV6-3 and J usage is TRBJ2-3, with TRBD1 matching 10 bases. CDR1 MNHEY and CDR2 SVGEGT come from the germline V gene. Trimming removed 6 bases from V and 1 base from J; junction bases left unmatched: 4. This CDR3 comprises 15 residues. CDR3 DNA sequence: TGTGCCAGCAGCACGGGACAGGGGCGCACAGATACGCAGTATTTT. It translates to CASSTGQGRTDTQYF.

The J gene is TRBJ2-3, the V gene TRBV4-1, with D tentatively TRBD2 (6 bases). Trimming pared 2 bases from V and 2 bases from J, leaving 14 bases between. The CDR3 has 16 amino acids. CDR1 MGHRA and CDR2 YSYEKL come from the germline V gene. CDR3 sequence reads: CASSQPAGTSTDTQYF. The CDR3 nucleotides are TGCGCCAGCAGCCAACCAGCGGGTACGTCCACAGATACGCAGTATTTT.

This clone was observed a few times. J is TRBJ2-7 and V is TRBV7-2, with a possible D match to TRBD1 (5 bases). Germline CDR1 reads SGHTA; CDR2 reads FQGNSA. The V and J ends lost 5 bases and 9 bases respectively, with 20 bases between them. The CDR3 loop spans 14 amino acids. DNA of the CDR3: TGTGCCAGCAGCCCAGGGCCCTCCCGAGTCGGGCAGTACTTC. The encoded protein is CASSPGPSRVGQYF.

This chain joins TRBV6-5 and TRBJ1-1; tentatively, D is TRBD1 (5 bases). V gave up 8 bases and J gave up 1 base, with 11 bases separating them. This CDR3 spans 13 amino acids. CDR1 is MNHEY, CDR2 SVGAGI, per germline. CDR3 sequence: CASGRQSNTEAFF. The CDR3 nucleotides are TGTGCCAGCGGAAGACAGTCGAACACTGAAGCTTTCTTT.